The present T cell receptor (beta chain) was sequenced within a study of identical twins. Findings and caveats of the study: The more abundant beta clonotypes in cord blood had fewer insertions, and memory repertoires did not show this. Invariant MAIT and iNKT cells are populations that could partly confound zero-insertion analyses.

The trim removed 1 base at V and 1 base at J, leaving 1 base unmatched. The CDR3 is 15 residues long. Germline V gives CDR1 KGHSH, CDR2 LQKENI. Each donor was a healthy Caucasian. On this clonotype: As yet, its antigen is unknown.

Using its own MiXCR run on the 5' RACE reads, TCRdb lists one record per CDR3 protein. The sample holds some 460,000 distinct CDR3 sequences, 14% seen once. The same sample was also studied in work on yellow fever vaccine responses in identical twins.

This clonotype originated in a woman under 30 in good health. This chain uses TRBV18 with TRBJ2-1, with 7 bases fitting TRBD2. Sequenced sample: CD4+ T cells sorted from blood. CDR3 region: CASSPQRGSYNEQFF. The DNA for the CDR3 is TGTGCCAGCTCACCACAGCGGGGTTCCTACAATGAGCAGTTCTTC.